The source of this T cell receptor beta chain is a study of graft-versus-host responses after intestinal transplantation. Study-level background: Recipients were given multivisceral, liver-intestinal, or isolated intestinal transplants.

A note on this clone: The antigen is undetermined.

Libraries were prepared by immunoSEQ multiplex PCR; TCRdb keeps only in-frame clonotypes and omits some of them. The sample holds approximately 9,700 clones; 90% to 95% are singletons and the top ten take about a sixth. Study-level points and caveats: Peak levels of circulating GvH clones tracked with early post-transplant HvG declines. Recipient-marrow GvH clones were detected, some having first appeared in ileum or blood.

Trimming stripped 4 bases from V and 4 bases from J, with 9 bases between. The CDR3 spans 13 residues. Germline CDR1 and CDR2: SGDLS and YYNGEE. The receptor's source is a human patient who received an intestinal transplant, so some T cells may come from the graft donor. The material was bone marrow, obtained around 500 days after intestinal transplantation. The chain is built from TRBV9 and TRBJ2-1, with D tentatively TRBD2 (5 bases). The CDR3 loop is CASSPSRYNEQFF. The CDR3 DNA reads TGTGCCAGCAGCCCTAGCCGTTACAATGAGCAGTTCTTC.